This T cell receptor beta chain was documented in a study of T cell clones after liver transplantation. At the level of the study: Patients counted as tolerant after at least one year off all immunosuppression, enzymes not exceeding twice normal.

Data came from immunoSEQ multiplex PCR; TCRdb stores just in-frame clones and leaves some out. This sample carries about 68,000 clones, 80% to 95% of them seen once, and the ten largest clones take 0.75% to 1%. Notes on this clone: Its cognate antigen is unknown.

The germline gives CDR1 SNHLY, CDR2 FYNNEI. V lost 1 base and J lost 7, with 10 bases in between. This CDR3 comprises 14 residues. Study results and limitations: Compared with third party-reactive sequences, donor-reactive ones declined more, independent of withdrawal success. Circulating graft-donor-reactive CD4 TCRbeta sequences fell significantly post-transplant in most of the 8 subjects.

This receptor was obtained from a human patient who received a liver transplant. Some T cells may arise from the graft donor. The input for sequencing was CD4+ T cells from blood, taken approximately 25 months after liver transplant. The V and J genes are TRBV2 and TRBJ1-4; D is unclear. CDR3: CASSEGGDVEKLFF. DNA of the CDR3: TGTGCCAGCAGTGAAGGGGGTGACGTTGAAAAACTGTTTTTT.